These 25 T cell receptor beta chains were sequenced from one sample in a study of T cells in Graves' hyperthyroidism and ophthalmopathy. TCR beta CDR3 region amplification was performed from RNA transcripts. During a first-round RT-PCR of the TCR CDR3, the HTBI primer set was used. MiXCR was run by TCRdb on the multiplex PCR reads, yielding one entry per CDR3 protein. The table includes hundreds of thousands of distinct CDR3 sequences, around 24% detected once. The sample taken for sequencing was blood. These receptors were taken from a middle-aged woman with Graves' ophthalmopathy.

The V gene is TRBV6-2 or TRBV6-3, the J gene TRBJ2-7, with 7 bases matching TRBD1. J was trimmed by 12 bases and V by 6 bases; bases with no gene match: 11. The germline V gene encodes CDR1 MNHEY and CDR2 SVGEGT. This CDR3 spans 12 amino acids. DNA of the CDR3: TGTGCCAGCAGACGTCCACCGGGACAGCCGTACTTC. Amino acids: CASRRPPGQPYF.

This clonotype has at least ten counts. The chain has TRBV18 and TRBJ2-5; 9 nucleotides agree with TRBD2. The CDR3 length is 16 residues. Looked up from germline, CDR1 is KGHSH and CDR2 is LQKENI. J gave up 1 base and V 2 bases, and 5 bases lay outside the gene matches. The CDR3 protein is CASSPGVAGVQETQYF. The CDR3 region has the DNA TGTGCCAGCTCACCAGGAGTAGCGGGAGTCCAAGAGACCCAGTACTTC.

This clonotype was found many times. CDR3 sequence (DNA): TGTGCCAGTAGTATGAGGGCGAGCTCTGGAAACACCATATATTTT. Translating it yields CASSMRASSGNTIYF. This chain joins TRBV19 and TRBJ1-3, with no clear D. V lost 3 bases and J lost 0, with 9 bases in between. The CDR3 runs 15 residues. Germline V gene data show CDR1 as LNHDA and CDR2 as SQIVND (reference sequence). Filled out from reference TRBV19 and TRBJ1-3, the complete variable domain reads DGGITQSPKYLFRKEGQNVTLSCEQNLNHDAMYWYRQDPGQGLRLIYYSQIVNDFQKGDIAEGYSVSREKKESFPLTVTSAQKNPTAFYLCASSMRASSGNTIYFGEGSWLTVV.

This clonotype showed up many times. The CDR3: CASRGGDEQYF. The CDR3 region has the DNA TGTGCCAGCAGGGGGGGGGACGAGCAGTACTTC. The chain recombines TRBV2 with TRBJ2-7; 7 bases fit TRBD2. Germline values: CDR1 SNHLY, CDR2 FYNNEI. The V and J ends lost 6 bases and 5 bases, in that order; junction bases with no gene match: 1. The CDR3 contains 11 residues.

This clonotype was recorded at least ten times. The chain uses TRBV7-9 and TRBJ2-7; 9 nucleotides align to TRBD2. The germline gives CDR1 SEHNR, CDR2 FQNEAQ (reference sequence). The V gene end was trimmed by 5 bases and the J gene end by 5 bases; junction bases not matched to a gene: 10. This CDR3 region has 15 residues. As DNA, the CDR3 is TGTGCCAGCAGCCCCCCGGCGGGAGGGCCTCACGAGCAGTACTTC. This gives the protein CASSPPAGGPHEQYF.

This clonotype showed up many times. The chain employs TRBV2 and TRBJ1-2; D is undetermined. Per germline, CDR1 SNHLY and CDR2 FYNNEI. V was trimmed by 4 bases and J by 3 bases, leaving 12 bases between them. This CDR3 has 14 amino acids. The CDR3 loop is CASSVNRRDYGYTF. The CDR3 DNA sequence: TGTGCCAGCAGTGTGAATCGGAGGGACTATGGCTACACCTTC.

V and J are TRBV7-3 and TRBJ1-2; D uncertain. This CDR3 has 13 residues. CDR1 is SGHTA and CDR2 is FQGTGA in the germline V gene. Trimming left V 1 base short and J 7 bases short, with 10 bases between. CDR3 in DNA: TGTGCCAGCAGCTTAAGACCGTCCCTTGGCTACACCTTC. Protein sequence: CASSLRPSLGYTF.

In this sample, this clonotype turned up many times. This chain joins TRBV4-1 and TRBJ2-2; a weak D match, TRBD2 (5 bases). CDR1 and CDR2 (germline): MGHRA, YSYEKL. This CDR3 is 16 amino acids long. With 6 bases removed from V and 3 bases from J, the gap between germline ends came to 17 bases. The CDR3 region has the DNA TGCGCCAGCAGTCACCTAGAGGGAATTTACACCGGGGAGCTGTTTTTT. This gives the protein CASSHLEGIYTGELFF.

This chain uses TRBV11-2 with TRBJ1-3, with D hard to call. The CDR3 covers 16 residues. Germline V gives CDR1 SGHAT, CDR2 FQNNGV. The germline V and J ends were trimmed by 4 bases and 0 bases, with 13 bases remaining between them. CDR3 residues: CASSSRRTPSGNTIYF. The CDR3 DNA follows: TGTGCCAGCAGCTCCCGGCGGACCCCCTCTGGAAACACCATATATTTT.

In its sample, this clonotype was seen many times. The genes are TRBV7-9 and TRBJ2-5, with 9 bases identical to TRBD1. The CDR3 extends over 15 amino acids. The ends lost 5 bases at V and 4 bases at J; junction bases unmatched: 8. Germline CDR1 and CDR2: SEHNR and FQNEAQ (reference sequence). The CDR3 loop is CASSTGTGMRETQYF. The CDR3 bases are TGTGCCAGCAGCACCGGGACAGGGATGAGAGAGACCCAGTACTTC.

Ten or more counts support this clonotype. CDR3 in amino acids: CASSEGQGMEPQHF. CDR3 nucleotide sequence: TGCGCCAGCAGCGAGGGACAGGGGATGGAGCCCCAGCATTTT. The chain employs TRBV5-1 and TRBJ1-5, with TRBD1 matching 10 bases. This CDR3 contains 14 residues. Trimming removed 4 bases from V and 8 bases from J; junction bases left unmatched: 6. The germline gives CDR1 SGHRS, CDR2 YFSETQ.

This clonotype was seen only a few times. The rearrangement uses TRBV4-1 and TRBJ2-2; D gene ambiguous. CDR1 is MGHRA and CDR2 is YSYEKL in the germline V gene. Trimming shortened V by 3 bases and J by 4 bases, and 21 bases separated the two germline ends. The CDR3 consists of 18 residues. This CDR3 is CASSHSRTGADVTGELFF. Here the CDR3 DNA reads TGCGCCAGCAGCCATTCCCGGACGGGCGCGGACGTCACCGGGGAGCTGTTTTTT.

There are many counts of this clonotype. The chain links TRBV2 to TRBJ1-5, with 8 bases aligning to TRBD1. CDR3 size: 15 residues. CDR1 is SNHLY and CDR2 is FYNNEI in the germline V gene. The ends lost 4 bases at V and 5 bases at J; junction bases unmatched: 7. CDR3 sequence: CASSAGTGTDQPQHF. CDR3 DNA sequence: TGTGCCAGCAGTGCCGGGACAGGAACAGATCAGCCCCAGCATTTT.

Only a few counts were recorded for this clonotype. The chain joins TRBV14 to TRBJ2-7; TRBD2 matches 7 bases. The ends lost 7 bases at V and 2 bases at J; junction bases unmatched: 8. The CDR3 runs to 14 residues. CDR1 and CDR2 (germline): SGHDN, FVKESK. The CDR3 bases are TGTGCCAGCAACTCACGGGACTACCCCTACGAGCAGTACTTC. Translating gives CASNSRDYPYEQYF.

The chain is built from TRBV12-3 or TRBV12-4 and TRBJ2-7; the match to TRBD1 covers 7 bases. The trim removed 5 bases at V and 2 bases at J, leaving 9 bases unmatched. This CDR3 contains 15 residues. Written as DNA, the CDR3 is TGTGCCAGCAGTCCCAGGGACAGCACAGCCTACGAGCAGTACTTC. This sequence encodes CASSPRDSTAYEQYF.

To note about this clonotype: Just one base apart from a much larger clone, this may be a read error. This chain joins TRBV11-2 and TRBJ1-2; D is perhaps TRBD1 (5 bases). There are 13 residues in the CDR3. The germline V gene has CDR1 SGHAT and CDR2 FQNNGV. V lost 0 bases and J 5 bases, leaving 7 bases between the germline ends. CDR3 loop: CASSLDGGYGYTF. Written as DNA, the CDR3 is TGTGCCAGCAGCTTAGACGGGGGTTATGGCTACACCTTC.

This clonotype turned up a few times. This chain uses TRBV28 with TRBJ2-2; D is possibly TRBD2 (6 bases). Germline CDR1 MDHEN, CDR2 SYDVKM. V dropped 3 bases and J dropped 0 bases, with 17 bases sitting between them. The CDR3 is made up of 18 amino acids. DNA for the CDR3: TGTGCCAGCAGTTTTGATGTACGTGGGGGGTCGAACACCGGGGAGCTGTTTTTT. Encoded protein: CASSFDVRGGSNTGELFF.

This clonotype was picked up many times. The chain links TRBV12-3 or TRBV12-4 to TRBJ1-6; 9 bases fit TRBD1. CDR3 size: 13 residues. J lost 10 bases, V lost 6 bases, and 4 bases had no gene match. CDR3 amino acids: CASSRTGDSPLHF. Here the CDR3 DNA reads TGTGCCAGCAGCCGGACAGGGGACTCACCCCTCCACTTT.

This clonotype was detected many times. The chain is built from TRBV20-1 and TRBJ2-7; 10 nucleotides agree with TRBD2. V lost 1 base, J lost 3 bases, and 6 bases stayed unmatched. Germline CDR1 DFQATT, CDR2 SNEGSKA (reference sequence). The CDR3 has 15 residues. CDR3 in DNA: TGCAGTGCTAGAGCCGGACTAGCGGCCTTCTACGAGCAGTACTTC. Its protein is CSARAGLAAFYEQYF.

Many counts were recorded for this clonotype. No DNA is shown, since the ends of the CDR3 on it are uncertain; the CDR3 is the one TCRdb lists. The chain uses TRBV6-5 and TRBJ2-2. The CDR3 sequence runs 14 residues, both termini included. Germline CDR1 and CDR2: MNHEY and SVGAGI. CDR3 sequence: CASSSSVSAGELFF.

The V call is TRBV5-4, the J call TRBJ2-2, with D possibly TRBD1 on 6 matching bases. V was clipped by 3 bases and J by 4 bases, with 19 bases between them. CDR3 length: 17 amino acids. The germline gives CDR1 SGHNT, CDR2 YYREEE (reference sequence). CDR3 in DNA: TGTGCCAGCAGCTCCCGCCCAACGATACAGGGCACCGGGGAGCTGTTTTTT. Translating gives CASSSRPTIQGTGELFF.

This clonotype was recorded many times. This sequence joins TRBV7-3 and TRBJ2-6; 15 bases line up with TRBD2. Germline V gene data show CDR1 as SGHTA and CDR2 as FQGTGA. The J segment lost 2 bases and the V segment lost 5 bases, leaving 7 bases of the junction unmatched. The CDR3 totals 19 residues. The CDR3 DNA reads as TGTGCCAGCAGCCTTCTCTGGACTAGCGGGAGGGCTGGGGCCAACGTCCTGACTTTC. This encodes CASSLLWTSGRAGANVLTF.

Turning to this clonotype: A read error may produce the germline difference seen at one junction end. V usage is TRBV12-3 or TRBV12-4 and J usage is TRBJ2-4; TRBD1 might be the D (6 bases). The CDR3 totals 15 residues. This CDR3 is CASSRTGIAKNMQYF. CDR3 nucleotide sequence: TGTGCCAGCAGCCGAACAGGGATAGCCAAAAACATGCAGTACTTC.

This clonotype was seen many times. The chain has TRBV28 and TRBJ2-2; the D is unclear. V lost 0 bases, J lost 1 base, and 9 bases lay in between. Germline V gene data show CDR1 as MDHEN and CDR2 as SYDVKM. The CDR3 length is 16 residues. The CDR3 DNA sequence: TGTGCCAGCAGTTTATGGGGCATTTGGAACACCGGGGAGCTGTTTTTT. It encodes CASSLWGIWNTGELFF.

At least ten counts were recorded for this clonotype. The chain carries TRBV6-5 and TRBJ1-2; tentative D call: TRBD1 (5 bases). V was clipped by 4 bases and J by 3 bases, with 9 bases between them. This CDR3 spans 13 amino acids. CDR1 and CDR2 (germline): MNHEY, SVGAGI. DNA of the CDR3: TGTGCCAGCAGTTGGGGGAGGGACTATGGCTACACCTTC. This translates into CASSWGRDYGYTF.